This T cell receptor (beta chain) was found in a study of identical twins. This clonotype was recorded a few times. The cDNA had a unique molecular identifier and a template-switch universal primer site. One entry per CDR3 protein results from TCRdb running MiXCR on the 5' RACE reads. The sample has 510,000 or so distinct CDR3 sequences, 15% seen once; the top ten hold around 0.48%. Per the germline V gene, CDR1 is SGHDN and CDR2 is FVKESK. The CDR3 sequence is 16 residues long. V was pared by 1 base and J by 0 bases, with 12 bases between. These data also featured in a second study, about yellow fever vaccine responses in identical twins.

The specimen was CD4+ T cells sorted from blood. The chain employs TRBV14 and TRBJ1-1, with D possibly matching TRBD1 (6 bases). The receptor's source is a young woman in good health. This CDR3 is CASSQGWDTMNTEAFF. In nucleotides, the CDR3 is TGTGCCAGCAGCCAAGGGTGGGACACCATGAACACTGAAGCTTTCTTT.